Here is one T cell receptor (beta chain) with its context. Its antigen is unidentified. Primers included in the PCR were 60 Vbeta and 13 Jbeta primers. Only in-frame clones appear in the TCRdb table, and some are missing; sequencing was by immunoSEQ multiplex PCR. This table holds roughly 90,000 clones, roughly four fifths found once. This sample is drawn from a study of cytomegalovirus exposure and HLA in healthy donors. J lost 8 bases, V lost 4 bases, and 10 bases had no gene match. Per germline, CDR1 LGHNA and CDR2 YNFKEQ. CDR3 size: 14 residues. Regarding the study as a whole: Most TCR sequences were uncommon, yet certain public TCRs appeared in many donors. As a later analysis showed, a missense DCLRE1C variant was linked to trimming of TCR beta V- and J-genes. A prior analysis recorded that most TCR beta V segments were productive about 87% or about 30% of the time. When a later analysis compared HLA-associated TCR beta chains with equally common others, the HLA-associated chains turned out to be more clonally expanded and to have lower generation probabilities.

The TCR comes from a young man in good health and CMV-seropositive. Sequencing was performed on PBMCs. The chain has TRBV4-2 and TRBJ1-2; TRBD1 agrees at 7 bases. The CDR3 is CASSRNTGVEGYTF. The CDR3 DNA reads TGTGCCAGCAGCCGTAACACAGGGGTCGAAGGCTACACCTTC.